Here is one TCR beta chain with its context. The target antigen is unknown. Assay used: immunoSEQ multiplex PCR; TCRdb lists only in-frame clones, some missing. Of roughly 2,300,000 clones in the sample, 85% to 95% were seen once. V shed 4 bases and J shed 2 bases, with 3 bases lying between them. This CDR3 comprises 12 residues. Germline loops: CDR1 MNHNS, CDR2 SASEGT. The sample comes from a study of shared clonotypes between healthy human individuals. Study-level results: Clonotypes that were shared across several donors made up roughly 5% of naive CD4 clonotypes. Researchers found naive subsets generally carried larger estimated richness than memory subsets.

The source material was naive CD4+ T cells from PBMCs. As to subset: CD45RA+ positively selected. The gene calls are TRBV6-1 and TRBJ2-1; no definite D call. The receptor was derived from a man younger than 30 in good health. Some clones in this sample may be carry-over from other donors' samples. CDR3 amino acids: CASSGPYNEQFF. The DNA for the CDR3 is TGTGCCAGCAGTGGCCCCTACAATGAGCAGTTCTTC.